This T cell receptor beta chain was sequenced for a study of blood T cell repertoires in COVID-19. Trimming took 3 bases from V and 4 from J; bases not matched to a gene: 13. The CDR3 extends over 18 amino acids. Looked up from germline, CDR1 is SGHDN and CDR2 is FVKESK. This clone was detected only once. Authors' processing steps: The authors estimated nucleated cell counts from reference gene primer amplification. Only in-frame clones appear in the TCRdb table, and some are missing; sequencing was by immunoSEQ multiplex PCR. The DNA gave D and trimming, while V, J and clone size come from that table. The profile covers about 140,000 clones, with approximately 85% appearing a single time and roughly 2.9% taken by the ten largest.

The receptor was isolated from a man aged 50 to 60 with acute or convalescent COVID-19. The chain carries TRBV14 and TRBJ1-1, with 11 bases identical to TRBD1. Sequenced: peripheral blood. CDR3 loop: CASSHNSGTGGRGTEAFF. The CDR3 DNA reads TGTGCCAGCAGCCACAACTCCGGGACAGGGGGGCGAGGCACTGAAGCTTTCTTT.